The TCR beta chain described here comes from a study of control samples from healthy donors and cancer patients. This CDR3 has 13 residues. The V gene's germline CDR1 is SGHKS and CDR2 YYEKEE (reference sequence). V lost 4 bases to trimming and J lost 4 bases, with 11 bases between them. Sequencing used immunoSEQ multiplex PCR; TCRdb keeps in-frame clones, though not all of them. This sample carries 100,000 to 150,000 clones, about 92% of them seen once, and the ten largest clones take approximately 0.58%. The V gene is TRBV5-5, the J gene TRBJ2-5; no definite D call. The source of this sequence is a man at least 80 years old with head and neck cancer. The material sequenced was PBMCs. CDR3 coding DNA: TGTGCCAGCAGCATCGACCTGGGAGAGACCCAGTACTTC. Translation gives CASSIDLGETQYF.